Following are 3 T cell receptor beta chains from one sample sequenced in a study of blood T cell repertoires in COVID-19. Only in-frame clones appear in the TCRdb table, and some are missing; sequencing was by immunoSEQ multiplex PCR. The sample carries 400,000 or so clones, 89% recorded once. The sequenced sample was peripheral blood. The receptors were gathered from a woman aged 35 to 49 with COVID-19, enrolled during active disease.

V usage is TRBV5-4 and J usage is TRBJ2-7, with D uncertain. V lost 4 bases and J 4 bases, leaving 12 bases between the germline ends. The CDR3 runs 13 residues. Germline V CDR1 and CDR2: SGHNT, YYREEE (reference sequence). The CDR3 is CASSTLSGYEQYF. The CDR3 DNA reads as TGTGCCAGCAGCACCCTGTCGGGTTACGAGCAGTACTTC.

V gene TRBV15 combines with J gene TRBJ2-1; no firm D call. This CDR3 contains 13 residues. In germline, CDR1 is LNHNV, CDR2 YYDKDF (reference sequence). The V gene lost 4 bases and the J gene lost 1 base, with 5 bases spanning the gap. The CDR3 region is CATSTTSYNEQFF. The DNA of the CDR3 is TGTGCCACCAGCACAACTTCCTACAATGAGCAGTTCTTC.

CDR3 DNA sequence: TGCGCCAGCAGCGTGACAGGGCTTAATCAGCCCCAGCATTTT. Translating it yields CASSVTGLNQPQHF. V and J are TRBV5-1 and TRBJ1-5; 7 positions match TRBD1. Trimming at V came to 4 bases and at J to 4 bases, leaving 5 bases not matched to a gene. Germline V gene sequence: CDR1 SGHRS, CDR2 YFSETQ. The CDR3 has 14 residues.